A single TCR beta chain is shown here with its context. The table came from immunoSEQ multiplex PCR; TCRdb's copy has only in-frame clones and leaves some out. Among tens of thousands of clones listed, approximately 93% were seen once. The data originate from a study of technical replicates of blood from a few donors. Germline V gene lookup returns CDR1 KGHSH and CDR2 LQKENI. V trimming: 2 bases; J trimming: 5 bases; junction bases outside the gene matches: 8. CDR3 length: 16 residues. V and J are TRBV18 and TRBJ1-1; TRBD1 matches 10 bases. Source material: T cells isolated from PBMCs. This TCR derives from a human donor in good health. This CDR3 is CASSPYRDRGRTEAFF. Here the CDR3 DNA reads TGTGCCAGCTCACCATACAGGGACAGGGGAAGAACTGAAGCTTTCTTT.